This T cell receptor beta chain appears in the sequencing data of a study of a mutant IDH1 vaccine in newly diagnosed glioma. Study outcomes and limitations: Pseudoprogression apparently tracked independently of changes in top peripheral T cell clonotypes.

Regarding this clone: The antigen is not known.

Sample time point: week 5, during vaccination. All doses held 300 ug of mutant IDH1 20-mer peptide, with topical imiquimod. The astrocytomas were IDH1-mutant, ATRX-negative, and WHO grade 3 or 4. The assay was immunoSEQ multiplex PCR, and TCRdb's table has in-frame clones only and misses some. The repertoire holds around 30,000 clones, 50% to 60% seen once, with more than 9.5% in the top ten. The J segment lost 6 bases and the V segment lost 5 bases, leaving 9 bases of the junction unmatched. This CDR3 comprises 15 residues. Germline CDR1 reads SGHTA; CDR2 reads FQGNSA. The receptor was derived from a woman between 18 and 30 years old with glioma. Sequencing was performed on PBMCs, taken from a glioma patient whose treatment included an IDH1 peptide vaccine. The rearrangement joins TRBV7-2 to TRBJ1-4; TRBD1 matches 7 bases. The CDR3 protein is CASSLTTGVYEKLFF. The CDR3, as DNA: TGTGCCAGCAGCCTTACCACAGGGGTGTATGAAAAACTGTTTTTT. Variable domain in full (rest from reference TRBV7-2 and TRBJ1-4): GAGVSQSPSNKVTEKGKDVELRCDPISGHTALYWYRQSLGQGLEFLIYFQGNSAPDKSGLPSDRFSAERTGGSVSTLTIQRTQQEDSAVYLCASSLTTGVYEKLFFGSGTQLSVL.